This T cell receptor beta chain was retrieved from a study of blood T cell repertoires in COVID-19. As for the study in general: From T cells, B-cell-depleted T cells, or PBMCs came the material, which was cDNA or gDNA.

TCRdb keeps only in-frame clones here, not all; method: immunoSEQ multiplex PCR. Among some 150,000 clones listed, roughly 84% were seen once. Sequenced: PBMCs or T cells enriched from blood (not recorded which). This sequence was found in a man in his fifties or sixties who had recovered from COVID-19.

CDR3: CASSPAGYGYTF. CDR3 nucleotide sequence: TGTGCCAGCAGCCCCGCGGGCTATGGCTACACCTTC. This sequence joins TRBV5-6 and TRBJ1-2, with unresolved D. Trimming left V 4 bases short and J 4 bases short, with 8 bases between. Germline CDR1 and CDR2: SGHDT and YYEEEE. The CDR3 runs to 12 residues.